These T cell receptor beta chains were read from a single sample in a study of OX40 agonist ivuxolimab in advanced cancers. Assay: immunoSEQ multiplex PCR; the TCRdb copy retains only in-frame clones and omits some. In the table there are about 76,000 clones, 85% to 90% of which are singletons. The source material was CD4+ or CD8+ T cells sorted from blood, sampled in a trial of the OX40 agonist ivuxolimab. The receptors come from an adult with an advanced solid tumor such as melanoma, head and neck, liver or kidney cancer. CDR3s leave out the opening cysteine and the closing phenylalanine or tryptophan. The D gene is left open where the match is weak.

V gene | D gene | CDR3 protein
TRBV29-1 | TRBD2 | SVVFLAGSNEQF
TRBV21-1 | - | ASTTPRGGISNYGYT
TRBV6-1 | - | ASPAYNEQF
TRBV4-1 | - | ASSSSPGLISYEQY
TRBV5-1 | - | ASSLVQGQPQH
TRBV6-1 | TRBD1 | ASSLQGETDTQY
TRBV7-6 | TRBD2 | ASSPFLAGGLAKNIQY
TRBV6-5 | - | ASSVAGTVYNEQF
TRBV6-1 | TRBD2 | ASSEYRTSGSADTQY
TRBV10-3 | - | AISDRTGTQAYNEQF
TRBV11-3 | - | ASSLDSYYGYT
TRBV27 | - | ASSLSGTQY
TRBV5-4 | TRBD2 | ASSLGAGGYEQY
TRBV6-1 | TRBD2 | ASLGLAGGVEQF
TRBV6-1 | - | ASSERYPGELF
TRBV16 | - | ASSPLHEQY
TRBV2 | TRBD2 | ASSGASGAPYSSKYYNEQF
TRBV13 | - | ASSREGRPYGYT
TRBV4-1 | - | ASSRDPNAQQF
TRBV9 | - | ASSATPTGGNEQF
TRBV19 | TRBD2 | ASSRNSGAVAKNIQY
TRBV27 | TRBD1 | ASKDRHPWDTQY
TRBV7-9 | - | ASSRYQETQY
TRBV5-1 | - | ASSNRQEHTDTQY
TRBV19 | - | ASSIGGGEQF
TRBV5-4 | - | ASSLGSEITGNEQF
TRBV27 | TRBD2 | ASSLSLAGRWTGELF
TRBV30 | - | ALVGANEQF
TRBV7-9 | - | ASSDGFFQY
TRBV30 | - | AWSSQYEQY
TRBV29-1 | - | SVRGGLNTEAF
TRBV11-3 | TRBD1 | ASSSDRGSNEQY
TRBV18 | TRBD1 | ASSPQQGGINEKLF
TRBV29-1 | - | SVEVGLRPSSGGANVLT
TRBV7-9 | - | ASSATGLEAF
TRBV5-6 | - | ASSLKGAATMNTEAF
TRBV11-1 | - | ASSLGGRQETQY
TRBV6-5 | TRBD1 | ASSSTGEVGTEAF
TRBV28 | TRBD1 | ASSLDRVLYEQY
TRBV21-1 | - | ASSKADSGMGDTQY
TRBV29-1 | TRBD1 | SVEDIQGVTYEQY
TRBV27 | TRBD1 | ASSLSGQNYEQY
TRBV28 | TRBD2 | ASSGPGGDEQF
TRBV18 | - | ASSPRTLGPMNTEAF
TRBV11-3 | TRBD2 | ASSETSGRGDEQF
TRBV6-6 | - | ASSWGPSEGYT
TRBV7-2 | - | ASSPSTSNEQY
TRBV28 | - | ASSLYSRPYGYT
TRBV6-1 | - | ASSEPGHLSYEQY
TRBV6-5 | - | ASSYSMALADSPLH
TRBV7-9 | TRBD1 | ASSSTGATGANVLT
TRBV11-1 | TRBD2 | ASSLAGSGSGEGETQY
TRBV11-2 | TRBD1 | ASSRTGTGGWYTEAF